The 7 T cell receptor delta chains reported below all come from one sample, sequenced in a study of gamma-delta T cells after stem cell transplantation (dated by TCRdb to about 2016). Library preparation was by RT-PCR. The sequencer was an Illumina MiSeq. TCRdb reprocessed the public data with the CATT caller; entries with the same nucleotide sequence were combined afterwards. This sample is represented by 800 or so delta-chain clones; 2.1% of them were singletons. The ten largest clones represent 35% to 60% of the sample. Material: gamma-delta T cells. The receptor source for this set is a human donor. It is not recorded whose cells these are; they may come from a transplant donor.

As for this clone: A much bigger clone sits one base away, suggesting this may be a read error. The chain couples TRAV29/DV5 to TRDJ3, with 7 nucleotides matching TRDD2. V shed 0 bases, J shed 0 bases, and the junction held 21 bases outside the gene matches. The CDR3 is 23 residues long. CDR1 NSMFDY and CDR2 ISSIKDK come from the germline V gene. The CDR3 nucleotides are TGTGCAGCAAGCGCTTTTTCCTACGCATCTACTGAGGTCCCCTCCTGGGACACCCGACAGATGTTTTTC. Translated, it gives CAASAFSYASTEVPSWDTRQMFF.

As regards this clone: A far larger clone is one base from this, pointing to a likely read error. The gene calls are TRAV29/DV5 and TRDJ1, with D perhaps assigned TRDD2 or TRDD3 (7 bases each). CDR3 size: 18 residues. With 2 bases removed from V and 0 bases from J, the gap between germline ends came to 23 bases. The germline CDR1 and CDR2 sequences are NSMFDY and ISSIKDK. DNA of the CDR3: TGTGCAGCAAGGCCATTCCTACTTAACCTGGGGGACACCGATAAACTCATCTTT. Residues: CAARPFLLNLGDTDKLIF.

This clone is medium-sized (0.01 to 0.1%) by share. This chain uses TRDV1 with TRDJ1; 8 bases align to TRDD3. The CDR3 is 23 amino acids. V shed 4 bases, J shed 0 bases, and the junction held 28 bases outside the gene matches. CDR1 is TSWWSYY and CDR2 is QGS in the germline V gene. CDR3 DNA sequence: TGTGCTCTTGGGGGATCCCACACCCGATCGGGGGTTACTGGGGGCCCGTACACCGATAAACTCATCTTT. Translation: CALGGSHTRSGVTGGPYTDKLIF.

This clone has just a few counts. A far larger clone differs by one base, so this is likely a read error. This chain links TRDV1 with TRDJ1; a possible D gene is TRDD3 (8 bases). The CDR3 extends over 22 amino acids. Germline assignment: CDR1 TSWWSYY and CDR2 QGS. The ends were cut back, 0 bases at V and 0 bases at J, with 29 bases in the middle. The CDR3 loop reads CALGELRPSCGSGGPHTDKLIF. DNA for the CDR3: TGTGCTCTTGGGGAACTCCGGCCTTCCTGCGGCTCTGGGGGACCCCACACCGATAAACTCATCTTT.

Comments on this clone: This DNA translates differently at residue 5 from the TCRdb protein, which is that of a much larger clone; a read error is likely, and the protein shown is the DNA's own translation. The rearrangement links TRDV1 to TRDJ2, with 8 bases that match TRDD3. The CDR3 is made up of 18 amino acids. Germline V gene lookup returns CDR1 TSWWSYY and CDR2 QGS. The V gene end was trimmed by 5 bases and the J gene end by 6 bases; junction bases not matched to a gene: 17. The DNA for the CDR3 is TGTGCTCTTGGGAAACAGACCGAGGGATACGCGCGAGCAGCACAACTCTTCTTT. Amino acid sequence: CALGKQTEGYARAAQLFF.

This clone was seen a few times. A read error is likely here: a far larger clone is one base away. In the same sample, other DNA sequences code for this CDR3. This chain uses TRDV1 with TRDJ1; possibly TRDD3 for D (6 bases). Germline V gene data show CDR1 as TSWWSYY and CDR2 as QGS. The CDR3 sequence is 20 residues long. Trimming stripped 2 bases from V and 1 base from J, with 26 bases between. In nucleotides, the CDR3 is TGTGCTCTTGGGGAAGGATCCCTACGCGCTTTGGGGGTCGCCACCGATAAACTCATCTTT. Encoded protein: CALGEGSLRALGVATDKLIF.

This clone was observed a few times. A far bigger clonotype differs at one base, so this is likely a read error. J is TRDJ3 and V is TRDV1, with 11 bases that match TRDD3. CDR3 length equals 23 residues. V dropped 2 bases and J dropped 2; count of bases not matched to a gene: 17. Germline CDR1 reads TSWWSYY; CDR2 reads QGS. CDR3: CALGEGWGIRSRPSPWDTRQMFF. DNA of the CDR3: TGTGCTCTTGGGGAAGGTTGGGGGATACGCTCCCGACCCAGCCCCTGGGACACCCGACAGATGTTTTTC.